This record covers a single TCR beta chain. This entry belongs to a study of blood T cell repertoires in COVID-19. There are 16 residues in the CDR3. Deletions cut 5 bases from V and 6 bases from J, with 21 bases between. Original processing notes: For nucleated cells, counts were estimated from reference gene primer amplification. Repertoires were generated with immunoSEQ multiplex PCR, while TCRdb's copy carries only in-frame clones and drops some. That table supplies the V and J calls and clone size; D and trimming were determined from the DNA. There are 90,000 to 120,000 clones in the sample; 80% to 95% occur only once, and approximately 1.3% lies in the top ten.

Sequencing was carried out using peripheral blood. The source is a woman aged 30 to 39 with acute or convalescent COVID-19. The chain couples TRBV5-7 to TRBJ1-5; D remains ambiguous. TRBV5-7 is classed as an ORF, of uncertain function. This chain's CDR3 is CASSLPGVFQAQPQHF. The CDR3 DNA reads as TGTGCCAGCAGTCTGCCCGGGGTTTTTCAGGCTCAGCCCCAGCATTTT.